Shown below are 23 T cell receptor beta chains from a single sample sequenced in a study of T cell changes during pregnancy in multiple sclerosis. Assay used: immunoSEQ multiplex PCR; TCRdb lists only in-frame clones, some missing. The table lists about 92,000 clones, 85% to 95% of them singletons. The sample here was peripheral blood, taken in the first trimester of pregnancy. These receptors came from a female donor with multiple sclerosis, enrolled in a pregnancy study.

In this sample, this clone turned up once. The chain combines TRBV30 with TRBJ1-1; D remains unclear. The CDR3 is made up of 14 amino acids. CDR1 GTSNPN and CDR2 SVGIG come from the germline V gene (reference sequence). With 1 base removed from V and 1 base from J, the gap between germline ends came to 10 bases. The CDR3 here is CAWSALLTNTEAFF. CDR3 nucleotide sequence: TGTGCCTGGAGTGCACTCCTTACGAACACTGAAGCTTTCTTT.

V usage is TRBV19 and J usage is TRBJ1-5; 9 bases are a match to TRBD1. This CDR3 has 15 amino acids. Germline lookup yields CDR1 LNHDA and CDR2 SQIVND (reference sequence). V trimming: 8 bases; J trimming: 0 bases; junction bases outside the gene matches: 5. As DNA, the CDR3 is TGTGCCAGTCTTCAGACAGGGGGTAGCAATCAGCCCCAGCATTTT. It specifies CASLQTGGSNQPQHF.

The chain combines TRBV7-2 with TRBJ2-7; TRBD1 matches 9 bases. The junction had 8 bases not matched to a gene; V was cut back by 2 bases and J by 3 bases. The CDR3 extends over 16 amino acids. Germline CDR1 SGHTA, CDR2 FQGNSA. This CDR3 reads CASSLLGQGSRYEQYF. CDR3 sequence (DNA): TGTGCCAGCAGCTTACTGGGACAGGGTTCCCGCTACGAGCAGTACTTC.

Written as DNA, the CDR3 is TGTGCCAGCAGCCAAGGGACATTGTATGGCTACACCTTC. This sequence encodes CASSQGTLYGYTF. V is TRBV14 and J is TRBJ1-2; D possibly corresponds to TRBD1 (5 bases). The CDR3 contains 13 residues. Germline V lookup: CDR1 SGHDN, CDR2 FVKESK. V dropped 1 base and J dropped 5 bases, with 8 bases sitting between them.

V is TRBV7-8 and J is TRBJ2-2; D is undetermined. Trimming removed 5 bases at V and 1 base at J, with 11 bases between. Looked up from germline, CDR1 is SGHVS and CDR2 is FQNEAQ. This CDR3 spans 15 amino acids. CDR3 DNA: TGTGCCAGCAGCCCCCTCAGAGGGAACACCGGGGAGCTGTTTTTT. Its protein is CASSPLRGNTGELFF.

The rearrangement links TRBV4-1 to TRBJ1-1; D not resolved. The CDR3 loop spans 16 amino acids. V was trimmed by 2 bases and J by 4 bases, leaving 17 bases between them. Per germline, CDR1 MGHRA and CDR2 YSYEKL. CDR3 protein: CASSQLKFRRSTEAFF. CDR3 nucleotide sequence: TGCGCCAGCAGCCAACTCAAATTCAGGAGGTCCACTGAAGCTTTCTTT.

J is TRBJ2-5 and V is TRBV7-2; D not certain. Trimming left V 3 bases short and J 5 bases short, with 10 bases between. Per the germline V gene, CDR1 is SGHTA and CDR2 is FQGNSA. The CDR3 totals 13 residues. The CDR3 coding sequence is TGTGCCAGCAGCTTTTCCGAACGGGAGACCCAGTACTTC. Translating gives CASSFSERETQYF.

This sequence joins TRBV15 and TRBJ1-4; D is possibly TRBD1 (6 bases). Germline assignment: CDR1 LNHNV and CDR2 YYDKDF (reference sequence). The CDR3 loop spans 14 amino acids. V lost 5 bases to trimming and J lost 5 bases, with 12 bases between them. The CDR3, as DNA: TGTGCCACCAGCCCGCAGGGGTCCAATGAAAAACTGTTTTTT. Amino acids: CATSPQGSNEKLFF. Full variable domain (missing parts from reference TRBV15 and TRBJ1-4): DAMVIQNPRYQVTQFGKPVTLSCSQTLNHNVMYWYQQKSSQAPKLLFHYYDKDFNNEADTPDNFQSRRPNTSFCFLDIRSPGLGDTAMYLCATSPQGSNEKLFFGSGTQLSVL.

The chain carries TRBV28 and TRBJ2-7, with 8 nucleotides matching TRBD2. Germline-derived CDR1 and CDR2 are MDHEN and SYDVKM. The CDR3 extends over 13 amino acids. With V trimmed by 4 bases and J by 4 bases, 3 bases remained unmatched. Here the CDR3 reads CASSSGLVYEQYF. CDR3 coding DNA: TGTGCCAGCAGTTCGGGACTAGTATACGAGCAGTACTTC.

This chain joins TRBV5-4 and TRBJ2-5; D ambiguous. The length of the CDR3 is 15 residues. The germline V and J ends were trimmed by 0 bases and 7 bases, with 16 bases remaining between them. Germline assignment: CDR1 SGHNT and CDR2 YYREEE (reference sequence). CDR3 region: CASSLVPGDFGTQYF. CDR3 in DNA: TGTGCCAGCAGCTTGGTGCCCGGAGATTTCGGGACCCAGTACTTC.

The rearrangement links TRBV9 to TRBJ1-1; 7 nucleotides match TRBD1. Germline V gene lookup returns CDR1 SGDLS and CDR2 YYNGEE. The junction had 6 bases not matched to a gene; V was cut back by 0 bases and J by 7 bases. The CDR3 is 14 residues long. The CDR3 sequence: CASSVGGQKDEAFF. The CDR3 DNA sequence: TGTGCCAGCAGCGTAGGGGGACAGAAAGATGAAGCTTTCTTT.

J is TRBJ2-2 and V is TRBV28; D gene uncertain. Germline V gene sequence: CDR1 MDHEN, CDR2 SYDVKM. This CDR3 is built from 15 residues. With 5 bases removed from V and 5 bases from J, the gap between germline ends came to 15 bases. CDR3 DNA sequence: TGTGCCAGCAGTAAGCTACGATCAGGAACCGGGGAGCTGTTTTTT. Amino acid sequence: CASSKLRSGTGELFF.

The chain couples TRBV6-1 to TRBJ2-7, with TRBD1 matching 9 bases. There are 11 residues in the CDR3. The V segment lost 9 bases and the J segment 5 bases; nucleotides outside the gene matches: 2. CDR1 MNHNS and CDR2 SASEGT come from the germline V gene. The CDR3 region is CASRDRDEQYF. CDR3 DNA: TGTGCCAGTAGGGACAGGGACGAGCAGTACTTC.

The genes are TRBV28 and TRBJ2-1, with TRBD1 identical over 9 bases. Unmatched junction bases numbered 4, after V lost 4 bases and J lost 6 bases. Germline lookup yields CDR1 MDHEN and CDR2 SYDVKM. The CDR3 covers 14 residues. CDR3 sequence: CASSYRGPFNEQFF. CDR3 nucleotides: TGTGCCAGCAGTTACAGGGGGCCGTTCAATGAGCAGTTCTTC. The full variable domain, its missing parts supplied by reference TRBV28 and TRBJ2-1, is DVKVTQSSRYLVKRTGEKVFLECVQDMDHENMFWYRQDPGLGLRLIYFSYDVKMKEKGDIPEGYSVSREKKERFSLILESASTNQTSMYLCASSYRGPFNEQFFGPGTRLTVL.

V is TRBV5-4 and J is TRBJ1-2, with TRBD1 matching 7 bases. V dropped 3 bases and J dropped 8; count of bases not matched to a gene: 7. This CDR3 has 13 residues. The germline CDR1 and CDR2 sequences are SGHNT and YYREEE (reference sequence). CDR3 sequence (DNA): TGTGCCAGCAGCTCTGACAGGGTAGGGGGCTACACCTTC. This gives the protein CASSSDRVGGYTF.

The chain employs TRBV18 and TRBJ2-3; D is ambiguous. Germline CDR1 is KGHSH and CDR2 is LQKENI. CDR3 length: 14 residues. V gave up 6 bases and J gave up 0 bases, with 10 bases separating them. CDR3 nucleotides: TGTGCCAGCTCCCTACTGCCTAGCACAGATACGCAGTATTTT. The encoded protein is CASSLLPSTDTQYF.

The rearrangement uses TRBV18 and TRBJ2-5; 8 bases fit TRBD2. Germline lookup yields CDR1 KGHSH and CDR2 LQKENI. Trimming removed 4 bases from V and 5 bases from J; junction bases left unmatched: 15. CDR3 length: 17 residues. Written as DNA, the CDR3 is TGTGCCAGCTCACAAGGGGAAGCGACTAGCGCTTGGGAGACCCAGTACTTC. Amino acids: CASSQGEATSAWETQYF.

The CDR3 sequence is CASSQVLGPTEAFF. CDR3 nucleotide sequence: TGTGCCAGCAGCCAAGTTCTGGGGCCCACTGAAGCTTTCTTT. The rearrangement uses TRBV14 and TRBJ1-1, with a tentative D call TRBD1 (5 bases). V was pared by 1 base and J by 4 bases, with 10 bases between. The CDR3 is 14 residues long. CDR1 SGHDN and CDR2 FVKESK come from the germline V gene.

The CDR3 bases are TGTGCCAGTAGTATCCGCGGGGGTGTATACGAGCAGTACTTC. Its protein is CASSIRGGVYEQYF. The gene calls are TRBV19 and TRBJ2-7; 7 positions agree with TRBD2. Trimming took 3 bases from V and 4 from J; bases not matched to a gene: 6. There are 14 residues in the CDR3. The V gene's germline CDR1 is LNHDA and CDR2 SQIVND (reference sequence).

The gene calls are TRBV5-1 and TRBJ1-2, with 9 nucleotides matching TRBD1. This CDR3 is built from 14 residues. Per the germline V gene, CDR1 is SGHRS and CDR2 is YFSETQ. The V and J ends lost 0 bases and 3 bases, in that order; junction bases with no gene match: 0. The CDR3 region is CASSLGDRDYGYTF. DNA for the CDR3: TGCGCCAGCAGCTTGGGGGACAGGGACTATGGCTACACCTTC. The entire variable domain, with the rest obtained from reference TRBV5-1 and TRBJ1-2, is as follows: KAGVTQTPRYLIKTRGQQVTLSCSPISGHRSVSWYQQTPGQGLQFLFEYFSETQRNKGNFPGRFSGRQFSNSRSEMNVSTLELGDSALYLCASSLGDRDYGYTFGSGTRLTVV.

This CDR3 is CASSRTKNEQFF. The CDR3 DNA reads TGTGCCAGCAGCCGGACAAAGAATGAGCAGTTCTTC. The rearrangement uses TRBV27 and TRBJ2-1, with a possible D match to TRBD1 (5 bases). Trimming removed 6 bases from V and 7 bases from J, with 10 bases in between. Looked up from germline, CDR1 is MNHEY and CDR2 is SMNVEV (reference sequence). This CDR3 has 12 amino acids.

The chain carries TRBV28 and TRBJ1-4, with a possible D match to TRBD1 (5 bases). Germline CDR1 MDHEN, CDR2 SYDVKM. V was pared by 6 bases and J by 9 bases, with 14 bases between. This CDR3 comprises 13 residues. CDR3 amino acids: CASSNGRGKKLFF. CDR3 nucleotides: TGTGCCAGCAGCAATGGTCGGGGGAAAAAACTGTTTTTT.

V usage is TRBV5-1 and J usage is TRBJ2-7; maybe TRBD2 (6 bases). Germline CDR1 SGHRS, CDR2 YFSETQ. The V gene lost 2 bases and the J gene lost 0 bases, with 9 bases spanning the gap. The CDR3 is 14 residues long. CDR3 sequence (DNA): TGCGCCAGCAGCTTTACTAGCCTCTCCTACGAGCAGTACTTC. It specifies CASSFTSLSYEQYF.